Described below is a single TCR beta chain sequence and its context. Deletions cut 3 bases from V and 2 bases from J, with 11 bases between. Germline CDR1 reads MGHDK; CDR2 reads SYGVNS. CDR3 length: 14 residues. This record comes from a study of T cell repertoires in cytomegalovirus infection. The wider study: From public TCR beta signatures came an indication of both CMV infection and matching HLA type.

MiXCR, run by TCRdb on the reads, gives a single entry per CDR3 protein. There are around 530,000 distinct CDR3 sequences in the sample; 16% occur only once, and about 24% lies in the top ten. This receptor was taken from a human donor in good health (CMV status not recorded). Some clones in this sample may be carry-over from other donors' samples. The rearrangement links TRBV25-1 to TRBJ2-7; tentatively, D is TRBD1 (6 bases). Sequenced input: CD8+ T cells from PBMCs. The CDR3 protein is CASSEPTGPYEQYF. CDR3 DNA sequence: TGTGCCAGCAGTGAGCCGACAGGACCCTACGAGCAGTACTTC.